This entry describes one T cell receptor beta chain. The target antigen is unknown. For the second PCR, which ran for about 7 to 11 cycles, a sample-barcoded 5' primer and a J-beta primer mix were used. TCRdb itself ran the 5' RACE reads through MiXCR, one entry per CDR3 protein. The sample records roughly 550,000 distinct CDR3 sequences, less than 25% being singletons. The record originates from a study of blood T cells in healthy people across ages. Study-wide points: Diversity was estimated from one million T cells, and these estimates were considered underestimates.

The ends were cut back, 2 bases at V and 6 bases at J, with 10 bases in the middle. Germline V gene data show CDR1 as MNHEY and CDR2 as SVGAGI. The CDR3 is 14 amino acids. Separately, the same data were catalogued under a study of T cells of mothers and their children.

Sequencing used blood. This chain links TRBV6-5 with TRBJ2-2; weak D call: TRBD1 (6 bases). The clonotype was recovered from a boy between 5 and 17 years old in good health. Here the CDR3 DNA reads TGTGCCAGCAGTTACAACAGGGTGGCCGGGGAGCTGTTTTTT. Its translation is CASSYNRVAGELFF.